This TCR beta chain was retrieved from a study of STAT5B mutations in CD4+ large granular lymphocyte leukemia. Study-wide results and caveats: Without putative leukemic clones, patient CD4-sorted repertoires remained more clonal than healthy CD4+ repertoires. 8/27 top patient clones versus 2/35 control clones were TRBV06-family. Higher CD4+ than CD8+ T-LGLL clonality might reflect small sample size.

The germline gives CDR1 SGHTS, CDR2 YDEGEE. The CDR3 has 14 residues. V lost 4 bases and J lost 1, with 12 bases in between. For this clone: Its matching antigen is unknown.

TCRdb's table, derived via immunoSEQ multiplex PCR, lists solely in-frame clones and lacks some. The table records under 55,000 clones, 80% to 90% of them present only once. The origin of this receptor is a human donor in good health. Material: CD4+ T cells from blood buffy coats. The chain joins TRBV5-8 to TRBJ2-7; weak D call: TRBD1 (6 bases). The CDR3 DNA follows: TGTGCCAGCAGCCTCGGACAGCAATCCTACGAGCAGTACTTC. Translated, it gives CASSLGQQSYEQYF. Full variable domain (outside the CDR3, taken from reference TRBV5-8 and TRBJ2-7): EAGVTQSPTHLIKTRGQQATLRCSPISGHTSVYWYQQALGLGLQFLLWYDEGEERNRGNFPPRFSGRQFPNYSSELNVNALELEDSALYLCASSLGQQSYEQYFGPGTRLTVT.